This TCR beta chain derives from a study of T-cell memory formation after mild COVID-19. Across the whole study: TCR clusters mostly belonged to single donors. Study results and limitations: Cross-reactive memory appears to have joined, as suggested by some responding clones showing up in pre-infection memory.

V lost 5 bases to trimming and J lost 0 bases; unmatched junction nucleotides: 5. The CDR3 loop spans 18 amino acids. CDR1 SGHAT and CDR2 FQNNGV come from the germline V gene. For this clonotype: Its antigen is not identified.

UMIs and sample barcodes were carried by the TCR alpha and TCR beta cDNA libraries that 5'RACE produced using constant-segment primers. TCRdb reprocessed the 5' RACE reads via MiXCR and lists one record per CDR3 protein. Of about 390,000 distinct CDR3 sequences listed, roughly 15% are singletons. The sequence was obtained from a man between 18 and 29 years old who had mild COVID-19 (a few samples of this study predate the infection). Cell type and time point are not known. The chain couples TRBV11-2 to TRBJ2-3, with 16 bases lining up with TRBD2. The source material was PBMCs or a T cell subset sorted from them (not recorded which). CDR3 DNA: TGTGCCAGCAGCCTGGGACTAGCGGGGGGGCCTAGCACAGATACGCAGTATTTT. It specifies CASSLGLAGGPSTDTQYF.